The 29 T cell receptor beta chains in this list originate from one sample, sequenced in a study of blood T cells in healthy people across ages. Alongside a J-beta primer mix, a sample-barcoded 5' primer served in a second PCR lasting 7 to 11 cycles. Each CDR3 protein is one row after TCRdb ran MiXCR on the 5' RACE reads. The table lists about 640,000 distinct CDR3 sequences, about 28% of them singletons. Sample: blood. These receptors were obtained from a woman older than 75 in good health.

V and J are TRBV20-1 and TRBJ2-1; no reliable D call. The CDR3 is made up of 15 amino acids. V shed 5 bases and J shed 0 bases, with 14 bases lying between them. The germline CDR1 and CDR2 sequences are DFQATT and SNEGSKA (reference sequence). DNA for the CDR3: TGCAGTGCTGGACGGTTCCCCAGCTCCTACAATGAGCAGTTCTTC. Amino acids: CSAGRFPSSYNEQFF.

The chain has TRBV11-2 and TRBJ2-4; TRBD1 aligns across 7 bases. The V gene end was trimmed by 6 bases and the J gene end by 13 bases; junction bases not matched to a gene: 15. The germline CDR1 and CDR2 sequences are SGHAT and FQNNGV. The CDR3 consists of 14 residues. DNA for the CDR3: TGTGCCAGCAGAGACAGACAGGGTCTGGGGGAGCAGTACTTC. Translated: CASRDRQGLGEQYF.

This sequence joins TRBV7-8 and TRBJ1-2; D is ambiguous. The CDR3 is 12 residues long. Trimming shortened V by 1 base and J by 6 bases, and 6 bases separated the two germline ends. CDR1 is SGHVS and CDR2 is FQNEAQ in the germline V gene. The CDR3 loop is CASSLGSHGYTF. In DNA form, the CDR3 reads TGTGCCAGCAGCTTAGGGAGCCATGGCTACACCTTC.

The V gene is TRBV10-3, the J gene TRBJ1-2, with 7 bases identical to TRBD1. The CDR3 spans 15 residues. The V gene end was trimmed by 4 bases and the J gene end by 3 bases; junction bases not matched to a gene: 8. The germline V gene has CDR1 ENHRY and CDR2 SYGVKD. In DNA, the CDR3 is TGTGCCATCAGTGGTACTACAGGGGCGTACTATGGCTACACCTTC. It yields the protein CAISGTTGAYYGYTF.

This sequence joins TRBV19 and TRBJ1-5, with a weak D call TRBD1 (6 bases). Germline V gene lookup returns CDR1 LNHDA and CDR2 SQIVND (reference sequence). CDR3 length: 15 amino acids. V lost 3 bases and J lost 2, with 11 bases in between. The chain's CDR3 is CASSIGRGRNQPQHF. The CDR3 coding sequence is TGTGCCAGTAGTATCGGCAGGGGACGCAATCAGCCCCAGCATTTT. Full variable domain (missing parts from reference TRBV19 and TRBJ1-5): DGGITQSPKYLFRKEGQNVTLSCEQNLNHDAMYWYRQDPGQGLRLIYYSQIVNDFQKGDIAEGYSVSREKKESFPLTVTSAQKNPTAFYLCASSIGRGRNQPQHFGDGTRLSIL.

The J gene is TRBJ2-1, the V gene TRBV6-5; 10 bases are shared with TRBD2. The CDR3 sequence is 14 residues long. The V and J ends lost 4 bases and 8 bases, in that order; junction bases with no gene match: 5. The germline V gene has CDR1 MNHEY and CDR2 SVGAGI. As DNA, the CDR3 is TGTGCCAGCAGTTTGAGCGGGAGGGCAGATGAGCAGTTCTTC. It encodes CASSLSGRADEQFF.

This clonotype was picked up a small number of times. This chain links TRBV14 with TRBJ2-5; no clear D. Per germline, CDR1 SGHDN and CDR2 FVKESK. The V and J ends lost 4 bases and 7 bases respectively, with 16 bases between them. This CDR3 has 14 residues. The CDR3 region has the DNA TGTGCCAGCAGCCGAGACCTCTCTACGGGGACCCAGTACTTC. Translating gives CASSRDLSTGTQYF.

A few counts support this clonotype. The CDR3 reads CASSQRDRDDGELFF. The CDR3 coding sequence is TGTGCCAGCAGCCAACGGGACAGGGATGACGGGGAGCTGTTTTTT. The genes are TRBV4-2 and TRBJ2-2, with 9 bases aligning to TRBD1. V trimming: 2 bases; J trimming: 7 bases; junction bases outside the gene matches: 5. The length of the CDR3 is 15 residues. CDR1 and CDR2 (germline): LGHNA, YNFKEQ.

This clonotype was found many times. The CDR3 region has the DNA TGCGCCAGCAGCTTGGGCACCCACCTCTCCTACAATGAGCAGTTCTTC. Translated, it gives CASSLGTHLSYNEQFF. The V gene is TRBV5-1, the J gene TRBJ2-1; no clear D gene. The CDR3 totals 16 residues. Per germline, CDR1 SGHRS and CDR2 YFSETQ. Trimming removed 0 bases from V and 0 bases from J, with 10 bases in between.

This clonotype occurred many times. The gene calls are TRBV5-5 and TRBJ2-1; D assignment may be TRBD1 or TRBD2 (5 bases each). Germline values: CDR1 SGHKS, CDR2 YYEKEE (reference sequence). Trimming shortened V by 5 bases and J by 9 bases, and 24 bases separated the two germline ends. CDR3 length: 16 residues. This CDR3 is CASRWVLANARGEQFF. The CDR3 DNA reads as TGTGCCAGCAGATGGGTGCTAGCAAATGCAAGGGGTGAGCAGTTCTTC.

The chain is built from TRBV20-1 and TRBJ1-2; 7 nucleotides match TRBD1. This CDR3 region has 11 residues. Germline V gene sequence: CDR1 DFQATT, CDR2 SNEGSKA (reference sequence). V was pared by 3 bases and J by 6 bases, with 1 base of the junction left unmatched. The CDR3 protein is CSASDRDGYTF. The CDR3, as DNA: TGCAGTGCTAGTGACAGGGATGGCTACACCTTC.

As to this clonotype: A read error is possible here, since a much larger clone lies one base away. CDR3 coding DNA: TGCGCCAGCAGCTCGGGGGTGCGGAGGGATGCGCAGTATTTT. This sequence encodes CASSSGVRRDAQYF. The rearrangement links TRBV5-1 to TRBJ2-3; a weak D match, TRBD2 (6 bases). The CDR3 spans 14 residues. Per the germline V gene, CDR1 is SGHRS and CDR2 is YFSETQ. V lost 3 bases and J lost 10, with 18 bases in between.

In the case of this clonotype: A clone one base away is much larger, so this may be a read error. The chain has TRBV25-1 and TRBJ1-1; the D gene is possibly TRBD1 (6 bases). Germline V gene lookup returns CDR1 MGHDK and CDR2 SYGVNS. V dropped 5 bases and J dropped 1 base, with 11 bases sitting between them. This CDR3 spans 14 amino acids. The CDR3 sequence is CASSNRQANTEAFF. The CDR3 DNA is TGTGCCAGCAGTAACCGACAGGCGAACACTGAAGCTTTCTTT.

This clonotype was detected ten times or more. The chain combines TRBV28 with TRBJ2-7; 10 bases are shared with TRBD2. Germline V gives CDR1 MDHEN, CDR2 SYDVKM. The CDR3 totals 15 residues. Trimming at V came to 7 bases and at J to 2 bases, leaving 8 bases not matched to a gene. The CDR3 region is CASIRIAGGPYEQYF. The CDR3 coding sequence is TGTGCCAGCATAAGGATAGCGGGGGGCCCCTACGAGCAGTACTTC.

This clonotype was found many times. J is TRBJ2-5 and V is TRBV5-1; D possibly corresponds to TRBD2 (6 bases). The ends were cut back, 5 bases at V and 5 bases at J, with 16 bases in the middle. CDR1 and CDR2 from the germline V gene are SGHRS and YFSETQ. The CDR3 sequence is 14 residues long. The CDR3 DNA is TGCGCCAGCAGGCCCGGGACTCCTGAGGAGACCCAGTACTTC. Translating it yields CASRPGTPEETQYF. The full variable domain, rest sourced from reference TRBV5-1 and TRBJ2-5, is KAGVTQTPRYLIKTRGQQVTLSCSPISGHRSVSWYQQTPGQGLQFLFEYFSETQRNKGNFPGRFSGRQFSNSRSEMNVSTLELGDSALYLCASRPGTPEETQYFGPGTRLLVL.

This clonotype was observed many times. The gene calls are TRBV5-1 and TRBJ2-6; D gene unclear. There are 15 residues in the CDR3. V lost 4 bases to trimming and J lost 4 bases, with 12 bases between them. Germline loops: CDR1 SGHRS, CDR2 YFSETQ. The DNA of the CDR3 is TGCGCCAGCAGCCCGGCCATTACAGGGGCCAACGTCCTGACTTTC. It specifies CASSPAITGANVLTF.

This clonotype was detected only once. J is TRBJ2-5 and V is TRBV7-9; TRBD1 is a possible D gene (5 bases). TRBJ2-7 matches the DNA end more closely, so the J call is doubtful. The CDR3 consists of 14 residues. The germline CDR1 and CDR2 sequences are SEHNR and FQNEAQ (reference sequence). The CDR3 DNA reads TGTGCCAGCAGCTCCAGACAGTATACGGACGAGCAGTACTTC. Amino acids: CASSSRQYTDEQYF.

This clonotype was found many times. The chain links TRBV12-3 or TRBV12-4 to TRBJ1-2; D might be TRBD1 (5 bases). This CDR3 has 16 residues. V was clipped by 1 base and J by 7 bases, with 19 bases between them. This CDR3 is CASSLGSGRVSGGYTF. In DNA, the CDR3 is TGTGCCAGCAGTTTAGGATCCGGCAGGGTGAGCGGTGGCTACACCTTC.

The chain joins TRBV20-1 to TRBJ2-1; the match to TRBD2 covers 12 bases. Unmatched junction bases numbered 11, after V lost 3 bases and J lost 8 bases. The CDR3 contains 16 residues. Germline CDR1 and CDR2: DFQATT and SNEGSKA (reference sequence). This chain's CDR3 is CSASFTLAGGPDEQFF. In DNA form, the CDR3 reads TGCAGTGCTAGTTTCACCCTAGCGGGGGGGCCAGATGAGCAGTTCTTC.

This clonotype was counted many times. The chain has TRBV20-1 and TRBJ2-1; 11 bases map to TRBD1. Germline assignment: CDR1 DFQATT and CDR2 SNEGSKA (reference sequence). The CDR3 length is 14 residues. J lost 4 bases, V lost 6 bases, and 5 bases had no gene match. The CDR3 DNA sequence: TGCAGTGCGGCGGGACAGGGGGAGTACAATGAGCAGTTCTTC. This sequence encodes CSAAGQGEYNEQFF.

A remark on this clonotype: With a much larger clone just one base away, this may be a read error. The chain uses TRBV5-1 and TRBJ2-1; D perhaps matches TRBD2 (6 bases). The closer fit of TRBJ2-7 to the DNA end suggests the J call may be wrong. Germline CDR1 reads SGHRS; CDR2 reads YFSETQ. This CDR3 comprises 16 residues. For the CDR3, the DNA is TGCGCCAGCAGCGATGGGGGACTCCACTCCTACAATGAGCAGTACTTC. Translated: CASSDGGLHSYNEQYF.

In regard to this clonotype: This may arise from a read error, as a much more abundant clone is one base away. This chain uses TRBV2 with TRBJ2-5; a possible D gene is TRBD2 (7 bases). Looked up from germline, CDR1 is SNHLY and CDR2 is FYNNEI. The CDR3 runs to 14 residues. CDR3 nucleotides: TGTGCCAGCAGTGTGGGGGGGGCGAGAGAGATCCAGTACTTC. This gives the protein CASSVGGAREIQYF.

The rearrangement uses TRBV19 and TRBJ1-1; no clear D gene. The V end was cut by 2 bases, the J end by 1 base, with 11 bases between. This CDR3 contains 15 residues. CDR1 LNHDA and CDR2 SQIVND come from the germline V gene (reference sequence). CDR3 region: CASSIPGFRNTEAFF. In DNA, the CDR3 is TGTGCCAGTAGTATACCTGGGTTTAGGAACACTGAAGCTTTCTTT.

This clonotype was counted only a few times. A much larger clone differs from this one at a single base, so this may be a read error. The chain employs TRBV5-6 and TRBJ2-1, with D unresolved. Germline V gives CDR1 SGHDT, CDR2 YYEEEE. The CDR3 has 15 residues. V lost 2 bases to trimming and J lost 10 bases, with 19 bases between them. The CDR3 sequence: CASSFTAVGSYEQFF. The CDR3 DNA follows: TGTGCCAGCAGCTTTACTGCTGTGGGCTCCTACGAGCAGTTCTTC.

This clonotype was seen at least ten times. The chain employs TRBV12-5 and TRBJ2-1; D unclear. V was cut by 6 bases and J by 0 bases, with 9 bases left in between. CDR3 length: 14 residues. Per the germline V gene, CDR1 is LGHNT and CDR2 is FRNRAP. CDR3 amino acids: CASGSPSSYNEQFF. Written as DNA, the CDR3 is TGTGCTAGTGGATCACCGAGCTCCTACAATGAGCAGTTCTTC.

This clonotype showed up many times. V and J are TRBV14 and TRBJ2-7; D gene ambiguous. Germline lookup yields CDR1 SGHDN and CDR2 FVKESK. CDR3 length: 12 amino acids. V lost 2 bases and J lost 6, with 8 bases in between. The CDR3: CASSQSYGEQYF. CDR3 sequence (DNA): TGTGCCAGCAGCCAATCCTACGGCGAGCAGTACTTC.

The chain employs TRBV6-2 or TRBV6-3 and TRBJ2-5; D may be TRBD2 (5 bases). V was cut by 5 bases and J by 13 bases, with 17 bases left in between. Germline-derived CDR1 and CDR2 are MNHEY and SVGEGT. The CDR3 totals 12 residues. The CDR3 is CASSHLLDSRYF. The CDR3 DNA sequence: TGTGCCAGCAGTCACCTTTTGGACTCCCGGTACTTC.

This clonotype was recorded at least ten times. This rearrangement joins TRBV5-4 to TRBJ1-2; no definite D call. CDR1 and CDR2 from the germline V gene are SGHNT and YYREEE (reference sequence). The length of the CDR3 is 13 residues. Deletions cut 1 base from V and 8 bases from J, with 12 bases between. CDR3 sequence (DNA): TGTGCCAGCAGCTTGAACGCGGGTTGGGGCTACACCTTC. This encodes CASSLNAGWGYTF.

This clonotype was picked up many times. V usage is TRBV12-3 or TRBV12-4 and J usage is TRBJ1-2; tentative D call: TRBD1 (5 bases). The germline V and J ends were trimmed by 5 bases and 11 bases, with 18 bases remaining between them. This CDR3 has 13 amino acids. The CDR3 bases are TGTGCCAGCAGTCCATTTGGGGGGAAGGGTTACACCTTC. Protein sequence: CASSPFGGKGYTF.